The rows below give T cell receptor beta chains drawn from one sample of a study of immune cell composition in non-small cell lung cancer. Sequencing was performed with immunoSEQ multiplex PCR; in TCRdb, only in-frame clones are kept and a portion is missing. The table has under 3,500 clones, about 74% seen once; the top ten hold approximately 16%. Sample: non-adjacent lung tissue. The origin of the receptors is a human donor with non-small cell lung cancer. The CDR3 runs from the conserved cysteine through the conserved F or W. The order of the fields is V gene, CDR3 protein.

V gene: TRBV9; CDR3 protein: CASSVSYSGQGRRAQPQHF
V gene: TRBV28; CDR3 protein: CASSQISGTRSNQPQHF
V gene: TRBV11-3; CDR3 protein: CASSPSPSYNEQFF
V gene: TRBV7-2; CDR3 protein: CASSLEGTSAGDTQYF
V gene: TRBV23-1; CDR3 protein: CASSQAQGYGYTF
V gene: TRBV11-3; CDR3 protein: CASSPFGGTYNEQFF
V gene: TRBV7-9; CDR3 protein: CASSLVLDRAYEQYF
V gene: TRBV6-1; CDR3 protein: CASSDPMSPLHF
V gene: TRBV10-3; CDR3 protein: CAIRPGTATHEQYF
V gene: TRBV19; CDR3 protein: CASSKTGGIYEQYF
V gene: TRBV7-2; CDR3 protein: CASSSPLVRAGGRDEQYF
V gene: TRBV7-8; CDR3 protein: CASSLVRGTAEQYF
V gene: TRBV2; CDR3 protein: CASHRDSNQPQHF
V gene: TRBV10-3; CDR3 protein: CAISDLLQANTEAFF
V gene: TRBV13; CDR3 protein: CASSLGQGGLVKAFF
V gene: TRBV5-1; CDR3 protein: CASSPLPGSYNEQFF
V gene: TRBV7-2; CDR3 protein: CASSLLGLPNEQYF
V gene: TRBV5-6; CDR3 protein: CASSLPGHSWVSTDTQYF
V gene: TRBV6-4; CDR3 protein: CASSEREQETQYF
V gene: TRBV5-1; CDR3 protein: CASSLASGRNIQYF
V gene: TRBV9; CDR3 protein: CASSVSDVSGNEQFF